This is a list of T cell receptor beta chains from one sample in a study of cytomegalovirus exposure and HLA in healthy donors. Method: immunoSEQ multiplex PCR; TCRdb's copy keeps in-frame clones and lacks some. The sample includes 150,000 to 200,000 clones, about 81% of them seen just once. The sequenced sample was PBMCs. These receptors came from a woman aged 18-29 years in good health and CMV-seronegative. Each CDR3 is given with its conserved first and last residue.

v_call: TRBV4-1; j_call: TRBJ1-5; cdr3_aa: CASSQVGLNQPQHF
v_call: TRBV5-1; j_call: TRBJ2-5; cdr3_aa: CASSLVASQETQYF
v_call: TRBV7-3; j_call: TRBJ2-1; cdr3_aa: CASSRDRGPNNEQFF
v_call: TRBV19; j_call: TRBJ1-1; cdr3_aa: CASSTHRANTEAFF
v_call: TRBV12-5; j_call: TRBJ2-3; cdr3_aa: CASGLVLESTDTQYF
v_call: TRBV7-3; j_call: TRBJ2-3; cdr3_aa: CASSLSVSDTQYF
v_call: TRBV9; j_call: TRBJ1-1; cdr3_aa: CASSYGTAKNTEAFF
v_call: TRBV27; j_call: TRBJ1-2; cdr3_aa: CASSSQRGALGYTF
v_call: TRBV19; j_call: TRBJ1-2; cdr3_aa: CASSSFGSWSLDGYTF
v_call: TRBV19; j_call: TRBJ1-1; cdr3_aa: CASFDRPDEAFF
v_call: TRBV18; j_call: TRBJ1-1; cdr3_aa: CASSPGESGAFF
v_call: TRBV2; j_call: TRBJ2-5; cdr3_aa: CASSTGYQETQYF
v_call: TRBV6-5; j_call: TRBJ1-6; cdr3_aa: CASSRRDNSPLHF
v_call: TRBV11-2; j_call: NA; cdr3_aa: CASQDTSGAYEQYF
v_call: TRBV7-2; j_call: TRBJ2-7; cdr3_aa: CASSLEPGFSYEQYF
v_call: TRBV10-3; j_call: TRBJ2-7; cdr3_aa: CAISPTGTPAYEQYF
v_call: TRBV5-6; j_call: TRBJ2-1; cdr3_aa: CASGSDYEQFF
v_call: TRBV6-4; j_call: TRBJ2-1; cdr3_aa: CASSAGTSGDNEQFF
v_call: TRBV11-1; j_call: TRBJ2-2; cdr3_aa: CASSPRGWNTGELFF
v_call: TRBV27; j_call: NA; cdr3_aa: CASSLQGAIDEQYF
v_call: TRBV4-1; j_call: TRBJ2-7; cdr3_aa: CASSQEYLIAGGAYEQYF
v_call: TRBV29-1; j_call: TRBJ1-4; cdr3_aa: CSVSQATNEKLFF
v_call: TRBV7-9; j_call: TRBJ2-7; cdr3_aa: CASSPALSIYEQYF
v_call: TRBV7-6; j_call: TRBJ2-1; cdr3_aa: CASSESLSNEQFF
v_call: TRBV6-5; j_call: TRBJ1-4; cdr3_aa: CASSSREGGNEKLFF
v_call: TRBV28; j_call: TRBJ2-1; cdr3_aa: CASSQLAGGYYNEQFF
v_call: TRBV7-8; j_call: TRBJ1-5; cdr3_aa: CASSLEQGRGNQPQHF
v_call: TRBV28; j_call: TRBJ2-5; cdr3_aa: CASSPGTSGSSRETQYF
v_call: TRBV28; j_call: TRBJ1-2; cdr3_aa: CASSFSGADYGYTF
v_call: TRBV6-6; j_call: TRBJ1-1; cdr3_aa: CASSYPGQGNTEAFF
v_call: TRBV19; j_call: TRBJ1-3; cdr3_aa: CASRLTGTLDGNTIYF
v_call: TRBV11-2; j_call: TRBJ2-7; cdr3_aa: CASSLLGREQYF